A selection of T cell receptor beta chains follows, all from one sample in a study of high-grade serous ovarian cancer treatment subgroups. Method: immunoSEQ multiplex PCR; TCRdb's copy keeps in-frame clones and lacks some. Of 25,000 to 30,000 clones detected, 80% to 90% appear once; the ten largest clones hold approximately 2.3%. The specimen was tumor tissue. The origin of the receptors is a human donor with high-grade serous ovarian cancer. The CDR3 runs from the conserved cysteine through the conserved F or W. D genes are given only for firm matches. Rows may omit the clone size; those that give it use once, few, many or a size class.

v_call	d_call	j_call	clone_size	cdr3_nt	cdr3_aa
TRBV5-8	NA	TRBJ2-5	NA	TGTGCCAGCAGCTTGGCGGACGGTCGGTACCAAGAGACCCAGTACTTC	CASSLADGRYQETQYF
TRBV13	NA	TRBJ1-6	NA	TGTGCCAGCAGCCCCAACAATCGGTTTTCACCCCTCCACTTT	CASSPNNRFSPLHF
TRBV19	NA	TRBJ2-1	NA	TGTGCCAGTAGTATGCGGGCGGGCTACAATGAGCAGTTCTTC	CASSMRAGYNEQFF
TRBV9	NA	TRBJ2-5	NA	TGTGCCAGCAGCGTAGGAGTAGCGCGGGCCCAAGAGACCCAGTACTTC	CASSVGVARAQETQYF
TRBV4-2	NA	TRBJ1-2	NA	TGTGCCAGCAGCCAAGCTAACTATGGCTACACCTTC	CASSQANYGYTF
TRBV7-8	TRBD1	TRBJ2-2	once	TGTGCCAGCAGCTCTCGGACAGGAAACACCGGGGAGCTGTTTTTT	CASSSRTGNTGELFF
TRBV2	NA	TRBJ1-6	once	TGTGCCAGCAGTGGGTGGGGGAATAATTCACCCCTCCACTTT	CASSGWGNNSPLHF
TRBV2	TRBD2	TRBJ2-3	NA	TGTGCCAGCCTAGGACTAGGCCTCGGGGATACGCAGTATTTT	CASLGLGLGDTQYF
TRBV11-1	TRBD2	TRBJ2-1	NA	TGTGCCAGCAGCGCAACGCGCGGGACTAGTGGTGCCGATGAGCAGTTCTTC	CASSATRGTSGADEQFF
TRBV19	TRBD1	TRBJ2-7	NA	TGTGCCAGTAGTCTACACAACAGGGGGCTCTACGAGCAGTACTTC	CASSLHNRGLYEQYF
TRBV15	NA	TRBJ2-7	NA	TGTGCCACCAGCAGAGCGGGGACGGTAAGCTCCTACGAGCAGTACTTC	CATSRAGTVSSYEQYF
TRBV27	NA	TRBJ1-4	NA	TGTGCCAGCAGAAAGCGCCGGGGCACGGATGAAAAACTGTTTTTT	CASRKRRGTDEKLFF
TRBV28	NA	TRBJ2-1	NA	TGTGCCAGCAGCCTCAATGAGCAGTTCTTC	CASSLNEQFF